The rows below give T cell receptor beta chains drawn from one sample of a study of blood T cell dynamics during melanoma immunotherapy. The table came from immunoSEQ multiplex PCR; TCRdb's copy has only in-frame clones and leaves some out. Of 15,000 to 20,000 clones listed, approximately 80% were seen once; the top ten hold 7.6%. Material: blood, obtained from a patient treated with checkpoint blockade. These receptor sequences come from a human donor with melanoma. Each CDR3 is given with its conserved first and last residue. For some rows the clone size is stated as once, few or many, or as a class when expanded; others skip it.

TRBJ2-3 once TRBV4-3 CASSLSSTDTQYF
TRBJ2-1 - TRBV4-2 CASSQDPTSEAYNEQFF
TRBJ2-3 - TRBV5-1 CASSPGTSTDTQYF
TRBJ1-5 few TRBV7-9 CASSLDGGGNQPQHF
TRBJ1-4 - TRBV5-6 CASSPGALQGQLFF
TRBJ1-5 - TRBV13 CASSNGQGANQPQHF
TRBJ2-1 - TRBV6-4 CASSKTSGASNEQFF
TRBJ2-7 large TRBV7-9 CASSPRGYEQYF
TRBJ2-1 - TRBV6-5 CASTLNRGRGEQFF
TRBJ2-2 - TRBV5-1 CASSVLAGGNIGELFF
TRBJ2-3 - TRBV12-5 CASALDTQYF
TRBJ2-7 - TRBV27 CASGRVGNYEQYF
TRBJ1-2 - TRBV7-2 CASSSGYDGYTF
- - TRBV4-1 CASSEAYLRDRGYEQYF
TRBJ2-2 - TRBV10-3 CASSSLGGSTGELFF
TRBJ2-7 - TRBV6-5 CASSSRRGEQYF
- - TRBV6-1 CASVLSYEQYF
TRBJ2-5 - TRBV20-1 CSAVGRETQYF
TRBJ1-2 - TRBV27 CASSFDPNYGYTF
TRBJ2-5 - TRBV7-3 CASSLTGHQETQYF
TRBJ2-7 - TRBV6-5 CASSYGGGGLGYEQYF
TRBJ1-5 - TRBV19 CASSHSGTGGLGQPQHF
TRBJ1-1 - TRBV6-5 CASSLGSMNTEAFF
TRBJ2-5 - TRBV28 CASSPTSRRWTQYF
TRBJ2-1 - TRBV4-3 CASSQDRAGRESYNEQFF
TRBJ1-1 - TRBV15 CATSRVFGRGDTEAFF
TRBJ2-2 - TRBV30 CAWAPGLAAGELFF
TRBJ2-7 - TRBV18 CASSPGTGVFEQYF
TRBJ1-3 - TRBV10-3 CAISESPISGNTIYF
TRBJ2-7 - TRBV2 CASRGQASGEQYF
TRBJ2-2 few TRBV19 CASSLGGGSSTGELFF
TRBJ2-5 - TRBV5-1 CASSFGTAETQYF
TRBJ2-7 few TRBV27 CASSSGDRLFYEQYF
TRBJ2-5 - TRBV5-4 CASSSPAGETQYF
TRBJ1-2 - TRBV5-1 CASSWDRGRGYTF
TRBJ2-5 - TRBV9 CASSVMGSGQQETQYF
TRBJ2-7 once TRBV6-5 CASMRGGAYEQYF
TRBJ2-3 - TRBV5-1 CASSLDGTSSTDTQYF
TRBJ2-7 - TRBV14 CASSQGARSEQYF
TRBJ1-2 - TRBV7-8 CASSNTPSGSGGYTF
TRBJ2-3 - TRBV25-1 CASSTSGSADTQYF
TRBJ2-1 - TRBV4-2 CASSQASAGVNEQFF
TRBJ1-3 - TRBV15 CATSNSRGSGNTIYF
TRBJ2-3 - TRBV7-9 CASSLDGTDTQYF
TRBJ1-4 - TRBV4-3 CASSQGGGSNEKLFF
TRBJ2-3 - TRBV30 CAWSQGLAITDTQYF